This TCR beta chain appears in the sequencing data of a study of T cells in Graves' hyperthyroidism and ophthalmopathy. Study-wide points: Researchers report that a 13 V-J model separated ophthalmopathy from stable hyperthyroidism.

This clonotype was counted at least ten times. Its target is unknown. Exclusion followed for patients with uncontrolled infection, other autoimmune disease, pregnancy or lactation. V was cut by 0 bases and J by 4 bases, with 5 bases left in between. Germline lookup yields CDR1 SGDLS and CDR2 YYNGEE. CDR3 length: 13 residues. TCR beta CDR3 regions were amplified from RNA transcripts. Carried out on the TCR CDR3, a first-round RT-PCR used the HTBI primer set. TCRdb redid the calling of the multiplex PCR reads with MiXCR, one entry per CDR3 protein. The repertoire holds roughly 710,000 distinct CDR3 sequences, approximately 40% seen once, with approximately 31% in the top ten.

This clonotype was sampled from a middle-aged woman with Graves' hyperthyroidism. The sample was blood. V and J are TRBV9 and TRBJ1-5, with D hard to call. CDR3 sequence: CASSVGQNQPQHF. The CDR3, as DNA: TGTGCCAGCAGCGTAGGGCAAAATCAGCCCCAGCATTTT.